These T cell receptor beta chains were read from a single sample in a study of regulatory T cells in long-lasting Graves disease. TCRdb passed the multiplex PCR reads through MiXCR, listing each CDR3 protein once. This sample yields almost 350,000 distinct CDR3 sequences, of which 15% to 20% are seen a single time; 29% belongs to the top ten. This sample comprised peripheral blood mononuclear cells (PBMCs), obtained when the disease was refractory, from a patient treated with antithyroid drugs. These receptor sequences come from a female donor with Graves disease. Both conserved end residues are trimmed from each CDR3.

TRBV7-3,TRBJ1-1,ASSAPDGSEAF
TRBV20-1,TRBJ2-5,SARLGLAGEQETQY
TRBV6-5,TRBJ2-7,ASSYQRWGGEQY
TRBV5-1,TRBJ2-7,ASSWGGGPSYEQY
TRBV18,TRBJ1-2,ASSTQDSNYGYT
TRBV12-3/TRBV12-4,TRBJ2-7,ASSQTPSYEQY
TRBV30,TRBJ1-5,AWSNRGQQPQH
TRBV11-2,TRBJ2-2,ASSLDWASGGYTGELF
TRBV4-1,TRBJ2-5,ASSQGTGGAPYQETQY
TRBV5-5,TRBJ2-2,ASSPLFSGTGELF
TRBV12-3/TRBV12-4,TRBJ1-1,ASSLRYWEAF
TRBV6-5,TRBJ2-5,ASSYDSGQGRPRQY
TRBV7-2,TRBJ2-7,ASSQGVLSEQY
TRBV3-1,TRBJ2-7,ASSHGQGGSEQY
TRBV30,TRBJ1-2,AWRADYGYT
TRBV3-1,TRBJ1-1,ASSHNPGFEAF
TRBV7-2,TRBJ1-6,ASSQDRAGNSPLH
TRBV20-1,TRBJ1-5,SGRQGTGQPQH
TRBV6-6,TRBJ1-5,ASSYSSGGGSNQPQH
TRBV20-1,TRBJ1-2,SAIPPGAGGQIYGYT
TRBV28,TRBJ2-5,ASSSLTTGFQETQY
TRBV4-1,TRBJ1-2,ASSQEGSGSGYGYT
TRBV4-3,TRBJ1-3,ASSQDRNSGNTIY
TRBV11-2,TRBJ1-1,ASSRSLGTSNTEAF